This TCR beta chain comes out of a study of blood T cell repertoires in COVID-19. At the level of the study: Donors in the United States, Italy and Spain gave samples during acute or convalescent COVID-19. In each case, the material was cDNA or gDNA derived from T cells, B-cell-depleted T cells, or PBMCs.

Germline V gene data show CDR1 as SGHRS and CDR2 as YFSETQ. V gave up 4 bases and J gave up 2 bases; unmatched junction bases: 3. The CDR3 is 15 amino acids. The Seattle patients, enrolled during active infection, were followed longitudinally. The authors' processing: The authors estimated nucleated cell counts from reference gene primer amplification. The protocol was immunoSEQ multiplex PCR, while the TCRdb copy is restricted to in-frame clones and leaves out a portion. V, J and clone size reflect that table, while D and trimming were determined from the DNA. The sample consists of fewer than 500,000 clones, around 90% of them appearing once.

Sequenced input: peripheral blood. The TCR was taken from a man aged 18 to 29 with COVID-19, enrolled during active disease. V and J are TRBV5-1 and TRBJ2-1, with 10 bases fitting TRBD2. CDR3 DNA sequence: TGCGCCAGCAGCCCGCTAGCGGGAGCCTACAATGAGCAGTTCTTC. Its protein product is CASSPLAGAYNEQFF.